Presented here are 8 T cell receptor beta chains from one specimen sequenced in a study of post-analysis software for immune sequencing data. General study results and limits: Five or six TRBV segments, TRBV5-6, TRBV5-1 and TRBV20-1 among them, were found more frequent in patients than controls.

Libraries were made from TCR beta cDNA, and they carried unique molecular identifiers. TCRdb re-analysed the PCR reads in MiXCR, keeping a single row per CDR3 protein. The sample carries about 820,000 distinct CDR3 sequences, roughly half recorded once. These receptors are not linked to any known antigen. Sequences were obtained from blood. These receptors all stem from a girl between 5 and 17 years old with multiple sclerosis.

This chain joins TRBV20-1 and TRBJ2-4, with D possibly being TRBD2 (6 bases). V shed 5 bases and J shed 8 bases, with 16 bases lying between them. There are 13 residues in the CDR3. Per germline, CDR1 DFQATT and CDR2 SNEGSKA (reference sequence). The CDR3 DNA reads as TGCAGTGCTCTTAGGACTACCGGGGACATTCAGTACTTC. Its translation: CSALRTTGDIQYF.

The V call is TRBV7-9, the J call TRBJ2-4; TRBD1 or TRBD2 may be the D gene (5 bases each). The CDR3 covers 16 residues. Germline CDR1 reads SEHNR; CDR2 reads FQNEAQ (reference sequence). The germline V and J ends were trimmed by 6 bases and 2 bases, with 17 bases remaining between them. CDR3 in DNA: TGTGCCAGCAGTCTTAAGGCGGTGGGACCCAAAAACATTCAGTACTTC. Translation gives CASSLKAVGPKNIQYF.

The chain employs TRBV20-1 and TRBJ2-1; 12 nucleotides line up with TRBD2. Germline-derived CDR1 and CDR2 are DFQATT and SNEGSKA (reference sequence). With 5 bases clipped from V and 3 bases from J, the junction kept 8 bases outside the gene matches. This CDR3 is built from 16 residues. In DNA, the CDR3 is TGCAGTGCTGACGACTTGACTAGCGGGAGCTACAATGAGCAGTTCTTC. Amino acid sequence: CSADDLTSGSYNEQFF.

This clonotype has more than one count but fewer than ten. The genes are TRBV12-3 or TRBV12-4 and TRBJ2-1; 10 nucleotides match TRBD2. V was clipped by 5 bases and J by 7 bases; unmatched bases: 11. The CDR3 has 16 amino acids. This CDR3 reads CASSRPQREGRNEQFF. The DNA for the CDR3 is TGTGCCAGCAGTCGCCCACAGCGGGAGGGCCGTAATGAGCAGTTCTTC.

This rearrangement joins TRBV10-3 to TRBJ1-2; 7 bases align to TRBD1. Trimming cost V 5 bases and J 0 bases; bases outside gene matches: 3. From germline, CDR1 is ENHRY and CDR2 SYGVKD. This CDR3 spans 14 amino acids. The DNA for the CDR3 is TGTGCCATCAGTACGGGACAGACTAACTATGGCTACACCTTC. Protein: CAISTGQTNYGYTF.

The J gene is TRBJ1-1, the V gene TRBV29-1; D gene unclear. The CDR3 totals 13 residues. The V gene's germline CDR1 is SQVTM and CDR2 ANQGSEA. Trimming removed 3 bases from V and 4 bases from J, with 12 bases in between. CDR3 sequence: CSVDSAWGTEAFF. The CDR3 DNA reads TGCAGCGTTGACTCGGCGTGGGGCACTGAAGCTTTCTTT.

This clonotype has a single count. The chain is built from TRBV4-1 and TRBJ1-4; a weak D match, TRBD1 (6 bases). There are 19 residues in the CDR3. The V gene lost 4 bases and the J gene lost 0 bases, with 21 bases spanning the gap. Germline V gene data show CDR1 as MGHRA and CDR2 as YSYEKL. In DNA form, the CDR3 reads TGCGCCAGCAGCCCCGATTCCGGGGGCTGGGGGGCAACTAATGAAAAACTGTTTTTT. Amino acids: CASSPDSGGWGATNEKLFF.

This clonotype has only a few counts. The chain combines TRBV12-3 or TRBV12-4 with TRBJ2-5; 8 bases line up with TRBD1. CDR3 size: 18 residues. V lost 4 bases, J lost 4 bases, and 17 bases stayed unmatched. The CDR3 DNA reads as TGTGCCAGCAGTTCTCCCAGCTCAGGGGGCTGGGGGAGAGAGACCCAGTACTTC. It translates to CASSSPSSGGWGRETQYF.